This T cell receptor beta chain stems from a study of control samples from healthy donors and cancer patients. Trimming cost V 5 bases and J 6 bases; bases outside gene matches: 11. CDR1 and CDR2 (germline): MNHNY, SVGAGI (reference sequence). The CDR3 length is 17 residues. This clone was counted between two and nine times. Using immunoSEQ multiplex PCR, the repertoire was profiled, and TCRdb retains in-frame clones only, with some absent. The profile shows roughly 95,000 clones, roughly 88% of them singletons. The V call is TRBV6-6, the J call TRBJ2-7, with TRBD2 matching 15 bases. The source material was blood. This TCR was recovered from a man aged 25-45 years in good health. CDR3 protein: CASSPTGLAGGPGEQYF. The CDR3 DNA follows: TGTGCCAGCAGTCCCACCGGACTAGCGGGAGGGCCTGGCGAGCAGTACTTC.